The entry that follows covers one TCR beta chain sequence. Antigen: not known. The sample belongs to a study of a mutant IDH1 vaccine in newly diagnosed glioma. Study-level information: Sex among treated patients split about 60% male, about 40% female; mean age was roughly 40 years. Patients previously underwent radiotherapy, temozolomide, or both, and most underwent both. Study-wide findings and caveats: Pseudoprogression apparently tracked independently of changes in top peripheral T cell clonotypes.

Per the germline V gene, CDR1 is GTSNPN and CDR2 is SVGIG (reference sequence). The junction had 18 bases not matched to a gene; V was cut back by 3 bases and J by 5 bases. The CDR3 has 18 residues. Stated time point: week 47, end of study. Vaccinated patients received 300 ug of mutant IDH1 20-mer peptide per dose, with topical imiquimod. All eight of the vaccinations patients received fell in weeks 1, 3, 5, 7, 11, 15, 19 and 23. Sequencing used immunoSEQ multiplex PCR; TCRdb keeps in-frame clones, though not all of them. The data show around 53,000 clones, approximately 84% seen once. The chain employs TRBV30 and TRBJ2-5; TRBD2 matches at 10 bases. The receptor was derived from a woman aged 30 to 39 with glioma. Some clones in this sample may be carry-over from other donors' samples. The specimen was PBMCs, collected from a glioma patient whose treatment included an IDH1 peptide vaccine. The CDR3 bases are TGTGCCTGGAGGGCCGGCGGGACTAGCGCTCGCCTGTGGGAGACCCAGTACTTC. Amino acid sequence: CAWRAGGTSARLWETQYF.